This TCR beta chain was documented in a study of T cell changes during pregnancy in multiple sclerosis. The table came from immunoSEQ multiplex PCR; TCRdb's copy has only in-frame clones and leaves some out. The repertoire holds tens of thousands of clones, with around 93% as singletons. V lost 3 bases to trimming and J lost 2 bases, with 12 bases between them. From germline, CDR1 is LNHDA and CDR2 SQIVND (reference sequence). The CDR3 runs 15 residues. The sample consisted of CD4+ T cells from peripheral blood mononuclear cells, taken in the third trimester of pregnancy. The TCR originated in a female donor with multiple sclerosis, enrolled in a pregnancy study. The rearrangement joins TRBV19 to TRBJ2-3; tentative D call: TRBD1 (5 bases). DNA of the CDR3: TGTGCCAGTAGTATCACCAGGGCCGACACAGATACGCAGTATTTT. Translation gives CASSITRADTDTQYF.